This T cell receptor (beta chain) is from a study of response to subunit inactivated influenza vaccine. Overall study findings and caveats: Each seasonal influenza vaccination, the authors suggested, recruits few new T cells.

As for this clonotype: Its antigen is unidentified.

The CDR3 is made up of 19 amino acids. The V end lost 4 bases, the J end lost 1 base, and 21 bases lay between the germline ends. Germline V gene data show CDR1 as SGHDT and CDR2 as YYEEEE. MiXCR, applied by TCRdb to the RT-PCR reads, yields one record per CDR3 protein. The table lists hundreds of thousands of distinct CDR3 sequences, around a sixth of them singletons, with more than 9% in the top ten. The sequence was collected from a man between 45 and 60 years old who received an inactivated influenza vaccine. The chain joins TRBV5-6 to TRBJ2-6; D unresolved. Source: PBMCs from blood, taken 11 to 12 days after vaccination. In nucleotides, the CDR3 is TGTGCCAGCAGCCCGGTCGGGTTTAGGGATTCGTCTGGGGCCAACGTCCTGACTTTC. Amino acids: CASSPVGFRDSSGANVLTF.